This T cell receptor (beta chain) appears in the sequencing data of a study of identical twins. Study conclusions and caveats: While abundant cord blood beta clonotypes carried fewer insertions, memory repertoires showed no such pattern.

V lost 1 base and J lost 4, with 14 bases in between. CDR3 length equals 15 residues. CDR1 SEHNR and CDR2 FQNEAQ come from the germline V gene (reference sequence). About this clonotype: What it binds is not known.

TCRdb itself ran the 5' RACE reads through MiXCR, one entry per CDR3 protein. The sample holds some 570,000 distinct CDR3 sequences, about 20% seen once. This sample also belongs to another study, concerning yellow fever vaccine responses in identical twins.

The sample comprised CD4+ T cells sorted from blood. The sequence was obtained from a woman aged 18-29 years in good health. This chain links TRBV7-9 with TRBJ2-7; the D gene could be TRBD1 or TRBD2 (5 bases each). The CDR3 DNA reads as TGTGCCAGCAGCTTAGGGTCATCGGGGCTTTACGAGCAGTACGTC. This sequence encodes CASSLGSSGLYEQYV.